Listed below are T cell receptor beta chains from one sample, sequenced in a study of technical replicates of blood from a handful of donors. Produced via immunoSEQ multiplex PCR; TCRdb's table is partial and in-frame only. Found here are tens of thousands of clones, about 92% of them singletons; the top ten hold under 0.3%. The sequencing input was T cells isolated from PBMCs. The receptors stem from a human donor in good health. The CDR3 runs from the conserved cysteine through the conserved F or W. The D gene is left open where the match is weak. Clone size is shown for a subset of rows, as once, few, many or a class of expanded clone.

cdr3_aa cdr3_nt clone_size d_call j_call v_call
CASSQSGGTATQYF TGCGCCAGCAGCCAATCGGGGGGGACGGCGACCCAGTACTTC . TRBD2 TRBJ2-5 TRBV4-1
CASSQEPTSVRGTQYF TGCGCCAGCAGCCAAGAGCCTACTAGCGTGCGGGGGACCCAGTACTTC . TRBD2 TRBJ2-5 TRBV4-1
CAWRRLASYNEQFF TGTGCCTGGAGGCGGCTAGCCTCCTACAATGAGCAGTTCTTC . . TRBJ2-1 TRBV30
CASSRAEGSYEQYF TGTGCCAGCAGCCGAGCTGAGGGCAGTTACGAGCAGTACTTC . . TRBJ2-7 TRBV7-2
CASGLGSGGQETQYF TGTGCTAGTGGTTTGGGCTCAGGGGGGCAAGAGACCCAGTACTTC once . TRBJ2-5 TRBV12-5
CASSVASSSKGYTF TGTGCCAGCAGCGTAGCTTCGTCGTCTAAGGGCTACACCTTC . . TRBJ1-2 TRBV9
CASSKTGALSSYNEQFF TGTGCCAGCAGCAAGACAGGGGCTCTAAGCTCCTACAATGAGCAGTTCTTC . TRBD1 TRBJ2-1 TRBV14
CASSSRPLGPGGGELFF TGTGCCAGCAGCTCCCGGCCACTAGGCCCGGGTGGCGGGGAGCTGTTTTTT . . TRBJ2-2 TRBV7-6
CAEGQGASPLHF TGTGCCGAGGGACAGGGGGCATCACCCCTCCACTTT . TRBD1 TRBJ1-6 TRBV30
CASSANRDSSYEQYF TGTGCCAGCAGTGCGAACAGGGACAGCTCCTACGAGCAGTACTTC . TRBD1 TRBJ2-7 TRBV28